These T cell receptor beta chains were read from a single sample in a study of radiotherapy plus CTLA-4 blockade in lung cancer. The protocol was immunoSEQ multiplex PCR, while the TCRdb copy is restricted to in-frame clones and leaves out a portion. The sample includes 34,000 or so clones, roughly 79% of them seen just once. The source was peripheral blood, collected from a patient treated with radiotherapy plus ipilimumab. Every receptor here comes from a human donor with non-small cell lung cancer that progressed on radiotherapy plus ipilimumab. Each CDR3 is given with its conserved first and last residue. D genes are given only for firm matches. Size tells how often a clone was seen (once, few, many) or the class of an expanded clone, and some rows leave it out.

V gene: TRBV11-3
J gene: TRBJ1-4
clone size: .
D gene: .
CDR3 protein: CASSRTLNEKLFF
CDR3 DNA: TGTGCCAGCAGCCGAACCCTTAATGAAAAACTGTTTTTT

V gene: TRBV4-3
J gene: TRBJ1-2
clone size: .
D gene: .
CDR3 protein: CASSQDPTENYGYTF
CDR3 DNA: TGCGCCAGCAGCCAAGATCCCACAGAGAACTATGGCTACACCTTC

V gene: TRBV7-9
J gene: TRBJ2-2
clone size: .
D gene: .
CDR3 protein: CASTEGSLVNTGELFF
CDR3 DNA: TGTGCCAGCACCGAGGGGTCCCTAGTCAACACCGGGGAGCTGTTTTTT

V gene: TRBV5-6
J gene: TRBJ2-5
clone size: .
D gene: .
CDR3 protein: CASSGRSIRETQYF
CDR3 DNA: TGTGCCAGCAGCGGGCGGTCCATCCGGGAGACCCAGTACTTC

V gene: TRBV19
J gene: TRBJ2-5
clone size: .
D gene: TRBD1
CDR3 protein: CASSIGQGAETQYF
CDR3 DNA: TGTGCCAGTAGTATTGGACAGGGGGCAGAGACCCAGTACTTC

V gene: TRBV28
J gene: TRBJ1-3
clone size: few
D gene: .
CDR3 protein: CASKGVGLPSGNTIYF
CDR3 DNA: TGTGCCAGCAAAGGGGTGGGGCTCCCCTCTGGAAACACCATATATTTT

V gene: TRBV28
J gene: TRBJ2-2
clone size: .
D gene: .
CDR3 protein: CASRLSTGELFF
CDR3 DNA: TGTGCCAGCAGGCTTTCGACCGGGGAGCTGTTTTTT

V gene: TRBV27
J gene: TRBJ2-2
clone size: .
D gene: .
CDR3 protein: CASSFWPGELFF
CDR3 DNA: TGTGCCAGCAGTTTCTGGCCCGGGGAGCTGTTTTTT

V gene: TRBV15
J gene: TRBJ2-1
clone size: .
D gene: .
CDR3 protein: CATSRSGRGDEQFF
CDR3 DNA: TGTGCCACCAGCAGGAGTGGGAGAGGCGATGAGCAGTTCTTC

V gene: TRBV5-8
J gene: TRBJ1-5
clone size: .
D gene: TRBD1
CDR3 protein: CASSSTGGRQPQHF
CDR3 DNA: TGTGCCAGCAGCTCGACAGGGGGAAGGCAGCCCCAGCATTTT

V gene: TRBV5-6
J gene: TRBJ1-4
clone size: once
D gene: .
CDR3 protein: CASSWGSNEKLFF
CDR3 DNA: TGTGCCAGCAGTTGGGGGTCTAATGAAAAACTGTTTTTT

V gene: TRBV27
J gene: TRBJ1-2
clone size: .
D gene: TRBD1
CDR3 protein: CASSFFQTGGIGYGYTF
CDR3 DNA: TGTGCCAGCAGTTTCTTCCAGACAGGGGGAATCGGCTATGGCTACACCTTC

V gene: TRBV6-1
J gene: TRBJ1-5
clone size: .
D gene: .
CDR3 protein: CASSEGGMQPQHF
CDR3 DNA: TGTGCCAGCAGTGAAGGAGGCATGCAGCCCCAGCATTTT

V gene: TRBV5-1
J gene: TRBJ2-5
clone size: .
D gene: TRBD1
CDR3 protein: CASSYRTGTETQYF
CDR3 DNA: TGCGCCAGCAGCTACAGGACAGGCACAGAGACCCAGTACTTC

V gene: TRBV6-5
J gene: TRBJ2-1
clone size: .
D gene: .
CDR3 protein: CASRGAGIYNEQFF
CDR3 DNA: TGTGCCAGCAGGGGAGCGGGTATCTACAATGAGCAGTTCTTC

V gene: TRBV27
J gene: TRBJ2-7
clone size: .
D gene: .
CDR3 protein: CASSISPEGSYEQYF
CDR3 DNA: TGTGCCAGCAGTATCAGTCCAGAGGGCTCCTACGAGCAGTACTTC

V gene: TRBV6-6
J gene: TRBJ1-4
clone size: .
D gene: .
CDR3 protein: CASSQIQGEEKLFF
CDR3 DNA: TGTGCCAGCAGCCAGATCCAGGGAGAGGAAAAACTGTTTTTT

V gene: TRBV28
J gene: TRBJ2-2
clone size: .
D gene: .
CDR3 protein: CASGYANTGELFF
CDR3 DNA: TGTGCCAGCGGCTACGCGAACACCGGGGAGCTGTTTTTT

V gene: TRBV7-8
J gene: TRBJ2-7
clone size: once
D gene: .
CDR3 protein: CASRALTGFTYEQYF
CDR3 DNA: TGTGCCAGCCGAGCTTTGACAGGATTTACCTACGAGCAGTACTTC

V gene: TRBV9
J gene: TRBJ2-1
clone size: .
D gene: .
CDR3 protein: CASSSPRDSYNEQFF
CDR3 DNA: TGTGCCAGCAGCTCCCCCCGGGACTCTTACAATGAGCAGTTCTTC

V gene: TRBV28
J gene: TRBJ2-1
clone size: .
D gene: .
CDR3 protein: CASTQRYNEQFF
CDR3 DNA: TGTGCCAGCACTCAAAGGTACAATGAGCAGTTCTTC

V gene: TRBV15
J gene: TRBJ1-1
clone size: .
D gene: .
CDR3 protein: CATSRVPGTEAFF
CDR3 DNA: TGTGCCACCAGCAGAGTCCCGGGCACTGAAGCTTTCTTT

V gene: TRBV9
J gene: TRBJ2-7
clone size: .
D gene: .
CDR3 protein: CASSVGTAYMFEQYF
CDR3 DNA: TGTGCCAGCAGCGTAGGGACAGCCTATATGTTCGAGCAGTACTTC

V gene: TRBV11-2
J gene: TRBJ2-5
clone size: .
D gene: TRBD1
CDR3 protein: CASSPLDRETQYF
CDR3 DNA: TGTGCCAGCAGCCCCCTGGACAGGGAGACCCAGTACTTC

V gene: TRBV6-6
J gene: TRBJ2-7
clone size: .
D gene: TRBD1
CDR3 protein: CASSHQGQASYEQYF
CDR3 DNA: TGTGCCAGCAGCCACCAGGGACAGGCCTCCTACGAGCAGTACTTC

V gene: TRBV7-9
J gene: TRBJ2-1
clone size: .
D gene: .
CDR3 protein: CASSLGWGTGGEQFF
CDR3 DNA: TGTGCCAGCAGCTTAGGTTGGGGAACGGGTGGTGAGCAGTTCTTC

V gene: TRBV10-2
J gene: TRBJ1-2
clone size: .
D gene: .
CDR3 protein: CASSEYQGNGYTF
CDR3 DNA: TGCGCCAGCAGTGAGTACCAGGGTAATGGCTACACCTTC

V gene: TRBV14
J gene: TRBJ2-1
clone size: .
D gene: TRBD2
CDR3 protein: CASSPLLAGDNEQFF
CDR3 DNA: TGTGCCAGCAGCCCCCTGCTAGCGGGAGACAATGAGCAGTTCTTC

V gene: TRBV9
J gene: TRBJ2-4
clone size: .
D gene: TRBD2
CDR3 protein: CASSVASGTQNIQYF
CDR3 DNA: TGTGCCAGCAGCGTAGCTAGCGGGACCCAAAACATTCAGTACTTC

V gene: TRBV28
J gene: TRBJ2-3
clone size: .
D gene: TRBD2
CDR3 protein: CASSLVTSGSTDTQYF
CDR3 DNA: TGTGCCAGCAGTTTGGTAACTAGCGGGAGTACAGATACGCAGTATTTT

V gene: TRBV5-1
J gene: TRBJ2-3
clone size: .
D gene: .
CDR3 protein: CASSLGRWQGSDTQYF
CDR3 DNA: TGCGCCAGCAGCTTGGGACGGTGGCAGGGGTCAGATACGCAGTATTTT

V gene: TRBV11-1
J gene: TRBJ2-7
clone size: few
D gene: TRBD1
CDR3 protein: CASSLGQGFYEQYF
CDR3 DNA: TGTGCCAGCAGCTTGGGACAGGGGTTCTACGAGCAGTACTTC

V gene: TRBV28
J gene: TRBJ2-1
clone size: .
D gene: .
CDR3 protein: CASSLLGVEPPNEQFF
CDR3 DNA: TGTGCCAGCAGTTTATTGGGAGTTGAGCCGCCGAATGAGCAGTTCTTC

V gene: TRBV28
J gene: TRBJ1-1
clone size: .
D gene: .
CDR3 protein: CASSVGHRNTEAFF
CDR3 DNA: TGTGCCAGCAGTGTAGGACACCGGAACACTGAAGCTTTCTTT

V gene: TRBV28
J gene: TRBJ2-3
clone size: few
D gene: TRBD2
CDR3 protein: CASSADVAGGPPDTQYF
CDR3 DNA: TGTGCCAGCAGTGCCGACGTAGCGGGAGGGCCCCCAGATACGCAGTATTTT

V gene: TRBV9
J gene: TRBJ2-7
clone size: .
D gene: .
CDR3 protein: CASSTADTLNAYEQYF
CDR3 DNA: TGTGCCAGCAGCACGGCGGACACGCTGAATGCCTACGAGCAGTACTTC

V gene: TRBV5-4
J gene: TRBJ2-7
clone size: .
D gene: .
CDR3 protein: CASSLGSAGSSYEQYF
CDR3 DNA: TGTGCCAGCAGCTTGGGATCGGCAGGGAGCTCCTACGAGCAGTACTTC

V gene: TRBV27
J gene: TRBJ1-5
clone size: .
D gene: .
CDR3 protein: CASSKDSNQPQHF
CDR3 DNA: TGTGCCAGCAGCAAGGACAGCAATCAGCCCCAGCATTTT

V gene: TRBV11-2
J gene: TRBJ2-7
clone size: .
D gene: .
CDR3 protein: CASSPGTAEGLGEQYF
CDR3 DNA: TGTGCCAGCAGCCCTGGGACAGCGGAGGGCCTCGGCGAGCAGTACTTC

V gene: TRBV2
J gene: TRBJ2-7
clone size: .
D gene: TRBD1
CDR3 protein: CASSVDRGGEQYF
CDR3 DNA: TGTGCCAGCAGTGTGGACAGGGGGGGCGAGCAGTACTTC

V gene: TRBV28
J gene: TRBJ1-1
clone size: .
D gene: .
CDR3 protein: CASSPLETADLEAFF
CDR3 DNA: TGTGCCAGCAGTCCCCTGGAGACAGCTGATCTTGAAGCTTTCTTT

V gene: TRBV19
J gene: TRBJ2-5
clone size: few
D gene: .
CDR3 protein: CASSPVATLSQETQYF
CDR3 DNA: TGTGCCAGTAGTCCCGTCGCTACGCTATCCCAAGAGACCCAGTACTTC

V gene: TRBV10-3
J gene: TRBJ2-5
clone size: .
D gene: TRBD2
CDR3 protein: CATRAGLETQYF
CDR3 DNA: TGTGCCACCCGAGCGGGATTAGAGACCCAGTACTTC

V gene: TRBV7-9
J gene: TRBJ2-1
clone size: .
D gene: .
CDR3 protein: CASSPMKGEQFF
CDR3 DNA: TGTGCCAGCAGCCCGATGAAAGGTGAGCAGTTCTTC

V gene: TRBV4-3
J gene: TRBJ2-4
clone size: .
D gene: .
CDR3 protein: CASSQESGAKNIQYF
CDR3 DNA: TGCGCCAGCAGCCAAGAATCAGGGGCCAAAAACATTCAGTACTTC

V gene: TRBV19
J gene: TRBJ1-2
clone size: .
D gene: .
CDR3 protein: CASSIAGEGSGYTF
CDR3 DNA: TGTGCCAGTAGTATCGCGGGGGAAGGGAGCGGCTACACCTTC

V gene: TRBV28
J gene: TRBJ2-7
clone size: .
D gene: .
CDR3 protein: CASSLNPSYEQYF
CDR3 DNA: TGTGCCAGCAGTTTAAACCCCTCCTACGAGCAGTACTTC

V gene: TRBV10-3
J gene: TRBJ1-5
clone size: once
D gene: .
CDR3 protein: CAIKSGTGRGQPQHF
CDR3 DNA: TGTGCCATCAAGTCCGGCACAGGAAGAGGGCAGCCCCAGCATTTT

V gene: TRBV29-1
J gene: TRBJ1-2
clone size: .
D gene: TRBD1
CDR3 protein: CSVWGQDYGYTF
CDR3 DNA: TGCAGCGTCTGGGGACAGGACTATGGCTACACCTTC

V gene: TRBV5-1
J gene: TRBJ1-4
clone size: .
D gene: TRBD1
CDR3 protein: CASSLGGDRDKLFF
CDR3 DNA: TGCGCCAGCAGCTTAGGGGGTGACAGGGACAAACTGTTTTTT

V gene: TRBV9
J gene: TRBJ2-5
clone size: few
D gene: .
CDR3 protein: CASSVGTQFQETQYF
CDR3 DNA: TGTGCCAGCAGCGTAGGGACTCAGTTCCAAGAGACCCAGTACTTC

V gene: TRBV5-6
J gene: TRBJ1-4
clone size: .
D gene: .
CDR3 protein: CASSMISGATNEKLFF
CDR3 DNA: TGTGCCAGCAGTATGATTTCAGGAGCAACTAATGAAAAACTGTTTTTT

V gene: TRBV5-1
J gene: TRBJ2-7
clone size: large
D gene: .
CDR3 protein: CASSLSHLGASYEQYF
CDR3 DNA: TGCGCCAGCAGCTTATCTCATCTCGGGGCCTCCTACGAGCAGTACTTC

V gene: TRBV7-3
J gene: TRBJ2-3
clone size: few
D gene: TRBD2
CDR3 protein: CASSLFSGGTDTQYF
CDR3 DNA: TGTGCCAGCAGCTTATTTAGCGGGGGCACAGATACGCAGTATTTT

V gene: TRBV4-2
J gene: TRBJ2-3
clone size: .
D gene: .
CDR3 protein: CASSQDRRTDTQYF
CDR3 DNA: TGTGCCAGCAGCCAAGATCGGCGGACAGATACGCAGTATTTT